The 13 T cell receptor beta chains reported below all come from one sample, sequenced in a study of response to subunit inactivated influenza vaccine. TCRdb used MiXCR to reprocess the RT-PCR reads, holding one entry per CDR3 protein. Among roughly 570,000 distinct CDR3 sequences, 12% to 15% were seen once, and the ten largest hold 8.5% to 14%. This material consisted of PBMCs from blood, taken roughly 12 days after vaccination. These receptors all stem from a man aged 45-60 years who received an inactivated influenza vaccine.

The chain is built from TRBV5-1 and TRBJ2-7; either TRBD1 or TRBD2 may supply D (5 bases each). This CDR3 comprises 15 residues. CDR1 and CDR2 from the germline V gene are SGHRS and YFSETQ. V gave up 0 bases and J gave up 3 bases, with 13 bases separating them. CDR3: CASSLDQRGSYEQYF. DNA of the CDR3: TGCGCCAGCAGCTTGGATCAGAGGGGCAGCTACGAGCAGTACTTC.

The genes are TRBV6-5 and TRBJ2-1; 9 bases agree with TRBD2. The CDR3 contains 16 residues. The germline gives CDR1 MNHEY, CDR2 SVGAGI. V lost 6 bases to trimming and J lost 3 bases; unmatched junction nucleotides: 9. In DNA form, the CDR3 reads TGTGCCAGCAGATTACTAAGCGGGGGGATCTACAATGAGCAGTTCTTC. It codes for CASRLLSGGIYNEQFF.

This chain joins TRBV20-1 and TRBJ2-5, with 9 bases that match TRBD2. This CDR3 is built from 17 residues. The junction had 9 bases not matched to a gene; V was cut back by 0 bases and J by 1 base. The germline CDR1 and CDR2 sequences are DFQATT and SNEGSKA (reference sequence). The CDR3 region has the DNA TGCAGTGCTAGAGATCGGAGCGGGGGGACTACCCAAGAGACCCAGTACTTC. Translating gives CSARDRSGGTTQETQYF.

CDR3 DNA: TGTGCCAGCTGCTTGGACGGGGGGCTTAACACCGGGGAGCTGTTTTTT. Amino acid sequence: CASCLDGGLNTGELFF. The V call is TRBV2, the J call TRBJ2-2, with D possibly TRBD2 on 7 matching bases. Trimming stripped 8 bases from V and 2 bases from J, with 18 bases between. Per germline, CDR1 SNHLY and CDR2 FYNNEI. The CDR3 has 16 residues.

This clonotype was counted only a few times. The J gene is TRBJ2-7, the V gene TRBV5-1, with unresolved D. Germline V CDR1 and CDR2: SGHRS, YFSETQ. Deletions cut 0 bases from V and 2 bases from J, with 6 bases between. The CDR3 is 13 amino acids. The CDR3 sequence: CASSLGYTYEQYF. The CDR3 bases are TGCGCCAGCAGCTTGGGATATACCTACGAGCAGTACTTC.

This clonotype was observed a handful of times. The V gene is TRBV5-8, the J gene TRBJ2-1, with unresolved D. CDR1 SGHTS and CDR2 YDEGEE come from the germline V gene. Trimming cost V 10 bases and J 4 bases, with 12 bases left between them. The CDR3 is made up of 12 amino acids. This chain's CDR3 is CALRSLYNEQFF. CDR3 sequence (DNA): TGTGCCCTACGGAGCCTTTACAATGAGCAGTTCTTC.

The chain couples TRBV10-3 to TRBJ2-1; D is undetermined. The V end lost 3 bases, the J end lost 8 bases, and 11 bases lay between the germline ends. Looked up from germline, CDR1 is ENHRY and CDR2 is SYGVKD. The CDR3 extends over 13 amino acids. CDR3 in DNA: TGTGCCATCAGTGATGGAGAAGGCGATGAGCAGTTCTTC. Translating gives CAISDGEGDEQFF.

The chain uses TRBV19 and TRBJ1-2; no firm D call. Trimming cost V 7 bases and J 7 bases, with 13 bases left between them. Per germline, CDR1 LNHDA and CDR2 SQIVND (reference sequence). The CDR3 length is 12 residues. The CDR3 nucleotides read TGTGCCAGTATTCGACCGGGAGCTGGCTACACCTTC. It specifies CASIRPGAGYTF.

The sample holds a few counts of this clonotype. The V call is TRBV20-1, the J call TRBJ1-2; perhaps TRBD1 as D (6 bases). CDR1 DFQATT and CDR2 SNEGSKA come from the germline V gene (reference sequence). The CDR3 is made up of 13 amino acids. V lost 3 bases, J lost 4 bases, and 12 bases lay in between. The CDR3 here is CSARAGVIYGYTF. The CDR3 DNA is TGCAGTGCTAGGGCAGGGGTTATCTATGGCTACACCTTC.

This sequence joins TRBV7-8 and TRBJ2-3, with 12 bases matching TRBD1. This CDR3 region has 16 residues. V lost 5 bases and J lost 2; bases outside the gene matches: 5. The germline V gene encodes CDR1 SGHVS and CDR2 FQNEAQ. CDR3 nucleotide sequence: TGTGCCAGCAGCCCCCGGGACAGGGGGCACACAGATACGCAGTATTTT. Translated: CASSPRDRGHTDTQYF.

On this clonotype itself: A much bigger clone sits one base away, suggesting this may be a read error. No conserved phenylalanine or tryptophan is present at the end of the CDR3, so a read error is the likely explanation. CDR3 sequence reads: CASTPGGGFYEQYS. The CDR3 bases are TGTGCCAGCACCCCAGGGGGGGGCTTTTACGAGCAGTACTCC. This chain connects TRBV7-6 to TRBJ2-7; TRBD1 or TRBD2 may be the D gene (7 bases each). The CDR3 has 14 residues. V shed 7 bases and J shed 4 bases, with 17 bases lying between them. Germline CDR1 SGHVS, CDR2 FNYEAQ.

There are many counts of this clonotype. CDR3 sequence (DNA): TGTGCCAGCAGCCCGTCAACCTACGAGCAGTACTTC. It encodes CASSPSTYEQYF. The chain joins TRBV9 to TRBJ2-7; D remains ambiguous. The germline CDR1 and CDR2 sequences are SGDLS and YYNGEE. The CDR3 runs 12 residues. Trimming cost V 4 bases and J 2 bases, with 7 bases left between them.

In this sample, this clonotype turned up a few times. The chain employs TRBV7-2 and TRBJ2-7; 10 bases match TRBD2. Trimming cost V 0 bases and J 2 bases; bases outside gene matches: 4. The CDR3 is 16 residues long. Germline assignment: CDR1 SGHTA and CDR2 FQGNSA. The CDR3 sequence: CASSLAALAGAYEQYF. The DNA of the CDR3 is TGTGCCAGCAGCTTAGCGGCGCTAGCGGGAGCCTACGAGCAGTACTTC.